These T cell receptor beta chains were read from a single sample in a study of T cells in localized non-small cell lung cancer. Sequencing used immunoSEQ multiplex PCR; TCRdb keeps in-frame clones, though not all of them. The sample records roughly 35,000 clones, around 92% being singletons. The specimen was peripheral blood, collected before any cancer treatment. Receptor source: a female donor of 60 years or more with stage I lung adenocarcinoma. The CDR3 runs from the conserved cysteine through the conserved F or W. D genes are given only for firm matches. The listing skips clone size in some rows; elsewhere it reads once, few, many or a size class.

D gene	clone size	V gene	J gene	CDR3 length	CDR3 protein
TRBD1	.	TRBV5-1	TRBJ2-3	16	CASSLVVQGAGDTQYF
.	.	TRBV19	TRBJ1-2	14	CASVKPGPNYGYTF
.	.	TRBV28	TRBJ1-2	11	CASSSNGGYTF
TRBD2	.	TRBV5-8	TRBJ2-3	16	CASSGRASGATDTQYF
.	.	TRBV7-2	TRBJ1-1	13	CASSRITTGEAFF
.	.	TRBV7-2	TRBJ2-2	15	CASSGGAGDTGELFF
TRBD2	once	TRBV7-9	TRBJ2-3	16	CASSYPEGTNTDTQYF
TRBD1	.	TRBV6-6	TRBJ1-1	16	CASSSQTGDRGTEAFF
TRBD2	.	TRBV9	TRBJ2-1	18	CASSGTSGGAAAYNEQFF
.	.	TRBV30	TRBJ1-5	15	CAWSVAGGGNQPQHF
TRBD1	few	TRBV7-9	TRBJ1-6	15	CASRPRDSHNSPLHF
.	.	TRBV5-1	TRBJ2-1	12	CASSLASNEQFF
.	.	TRBV5-6	TRBJ1-3	16	CASSLDGGSSGNTIYF
.	.	TRBV18	TRBJ2-2	16	CASSTGTGENTGELFF
TRBD1	.	TRBV28	TRBJ1-6	17	CASSSGQGGSYNSPLHF
.	.	TRBV6-5	TRBJ2-1	15	CASRPSGTLSDEQFF
.	.	TRBV6-1	TRBJ2-7	14	CASSGGQPNYEQYF
.	.	TRBV2	TRBJ2-1	14	CASSVSSGDNEQFF
TRBD1	few	TRBV2	TRBJ1-1	13	CASSEDRGRKAFF
.	.	TRBV5-4	TRBJ1-5	14	CASSVTGSNQPQHF
TRBD1	once	TRBV10-1	TRBJ1-1	15	CASSPGTDPNTEAFF
TRBD1	once	TRBV19	TRBJ1-1	14	CASSTTGRNTEAFF
.	.	TRBV6-5	TRBJ2-7	15	CASSPDQFNFYEQYF